This T cell receptor (beta chain) appears in the sequencing data of a study of cytomegalovirus exposure and HLA in healthy donors. The PCR made use of 60 Vbeta and 13 Jbeta primers. Profiling relied on immunoSEQ multiplex PCR, and the TCRdb table lists in-frame clones only, not all of them. The sample has about 97,000 clones, approximately 9% seen once. This clone showed up just a few times. Germline values: CDR1 SGHVS, CDR2 FNYEAQ. There are 18 residues in the CDR3. V was trimmed by 1 base and J by 2 bases, leaving 18 bases between them. The V gene is TRBV7-6, the J gene TRBJ1-3; D perhaps matches TRBD1 (5 bases). This TCR derives from a middle-aged man in good health and CMV-seropositive. The sequenced material came from PBMCs. This CDR3 is CASSLVSTDSLAGNTIYF. In DNA, the CDR3 is TGTGCCAGCAGCTTAGTTTCGACAGACTCACTGGCTGGAAACACCATATATTTT.